These 30 T cell receptor beta chains came from one sample sequenced in a study of blood T cell repertoires in COVID-19. Sequencing used immunoSEQ multiplex PCR; TCRdb keeps in-frame clones, though not all of them. This sample has 150,000 to 200,000 clones, with about 91% found just once. Sequencing used PBMCs or T cells enriched from blood (not recorded which). The origin of the receptors is a woman aged 40 to 50 with acute COVID-19.

The chain recombines TRBV5-4 with TRBJ2-1, with D possibly TRBD2 on 5 matching bases. Germline assignment: CDR1 SGHNT and CDR2 YYREEE (reference sequence). The length of the CDR3 is 15 residues. V gave up 0 bases and J gave up 2 bases, with 9 bases separating them. The CDR3 DNA follows: TGTGCCAGCAGCTTGGCTAGCACCACCTACAATGAGCAGTTCTTC. Its translation is CASSLASTTYNEQFF.

This sequence joins TRBV2 and TRBJ2-3; TRBD1 might be the D (6 bases). Per the germline V gene, CDR1 is SNHLY and CDR2 is FYNNEI. Trimming removed 1 base from V and 9 bases from J, with 17 bases in between. CDR3 length: 15 amino acids. CDR3 coding DNA: TGTGCCAGCAGTGAAGAGGGGGTAAAATCAGGGACGCAGTATTTT. This translates into CASSEEGVKSGTQYF.

The gene calls are TRBV4-3 and TRBJ2-2; 9 positions agree with TRBD2. The germline CDR1 and CDR2 sequences are LGHNA and YSLEER. The CDR3 is 17 residues long. The junction had 5 bases not matched to a gene; V was cut back by 3 bases and J by 0 bases. CDR3 in amino acids: CASSHFSGGTNTGELFF. Written as DNA, the CDR3 is TGCGCCAGCAGCCACTTTAGCGGGGGAACGAACACCGGGGAGCTGTTTTTT.

The rearrangement uses TRBV9 and TRBJ2-3; 10 bases align to TRBD2. This CDR3 comprises 17 residues. Germline CDR1 reads SGDLS; CDR2 reads YYNGEE. Trimming cost V 3 bases and J 6 bases; bases outside gene matches: 13. Written as DNA, the CDR3 is TGTGCCAGCAGCGACCCTCTCTTAGCGGGAGGTCTGGATACGCAGTATTTT. The encoded protein is CASSDPLLAGGLDTQYF.

V and J are TRBV9 and TRBJ2-5, with 8 positions matching TRBD2. The CDR3 has 17 residues. Trimming at V came to 0 bases and at J to 2 bases, leaving 9 bases not matched to a gene. From germline, CDR1 is SGDLS and CDR2 YYNGEE. The CDR3: CASSVAGGVAGQETQYF. CDR3 nucleotide sequence: TGTGCCAGCAGCGTAGCTGGGGGGGTAGCGGGGCAAGAGACCCAGTACTTC.

V gene TRBV5-1 combines with J gene TRBJ1-2; 9 bases agree with TRBD1. Trimming at V came to 4 bases and at J to 7 bases, leaving 14 bases not matched to a gene. This CDR3 is built from 16 residues. Germline loops: CDR1 SGHRS, CDR2 YFSETQ. This CDR3 is CASSQKSGTGFSGYTF. CDR3 DNA sequence: TGCGCCAGCAGCCAAAAATCCGGGACAGGGTTTTCTGGCTACACCTTC.

The chain is built from TRBV5-1 and TRBJ2-5, with a tentative D call TRBD2 (5 bases). From germline, CDR1 is SGHRS and CDR2 YFSETQ. CDR3 size: 15 residues. Trimming shortened V by 0 bases and J by 0 bases, and 9 bases separated the two germline ends. The CDR3 DNA reads TGCGCCAGCAGCTTGGCCGGGGTTAACCAAGAGACCCAGTACTTC. It encodes CASSLAGVNQETQYF.

The rearrangement joins TRBV7-9 to TRBJ2-3; 11 nucleotides line up with TRBD2. The V gene end was trimmed by 5 bases and the J gene end by 1 base; junction bases not matched to a gene: 5. The CDR3 length is 16 residues. The germline CDR1 and CDR2 sequences are SEHNR and FQNEAQ (reference sequence). CDR3 nucleotide sequence: TGTGCCAGCAGCAGCACTAGCGGGAGTGGCACAGATACGCAGTATTTT. This encodes CASSSTSGSGTDTQYF.

The V gene is TRBV28, the J gene TRBJ1-2, with 7 bases that match TRBD1. After removal of 4 bases from V and 7 bases from J, the junction contained 24 bases not matched to a gene. This CDR3 has 19 amino acids. The V gene's germline CDR1 is MDHEN and CDR2 SYDVKM. The DNA for the CDR3 is TGTGCCAGCAGTTCCCCAACACCCGGGACAGCTCACCAATGGTCTGGCTACACCTTC. Translating gives CASSSPTPGTAHQWSGYTF.

This sequence joins TRBV27 and TRBJ1-6, with D maybe TRBD1 (6 bases). The CDR3 is 16 residues long. In germline, CDR1 is MNHEY, CDR2 SMNVEV (reference sequence). The V and J ends lost 2 bases and 11 bases respectively, with 19 bases between them. CDR3 nucleotides: TGTGCCAGCAGTTTAGTAGGGGGTGCCCCTGGGCCACCCCTCCACTTT. Encoded protein: CASSLVGGAPGPPLHF.

This rearrangement joins TRBV5-5 to TRBJ2-1; D gene unclear. The CDR3 has 14 residues. Per the germline V gene, CDR1 is SGHKS and CDR2 is YYEKEE (reference sequence). The V gene lost 5 bases and the J gene lost 0 bases, with 9 bases spanning the gap. CDR3 DNA: TGTGCCAGCAGGATCGATAGCTCCTACAATGAGCAGTTCTTC. This encodes CASRIDSSYNEQFF.

The chain's CDR3 is CASSLFSRAGELFF. CDR3 sequence (DNA): TGTGCCAGCAGCTTGTTTTCGAGAGCAGGGGAGCTGTTTTTT. The chain links TRBV5-4 to TRBJ2-2; D gene ambiguous. The CDR3 has 14 residues. The germline V gene encodes CDR1 SGHNT and CDR2 YYREEE (reference sequence). Trimming shortened V by 1 base and J by 8 bases, and 12 bases separated the two germline ends.

CDR3 region: CASVAYRDRGNEQFF. The CDR3 DNA is TGCGCCAGCGTCGCGTACCGGGACAGGGGTAATGAGCAGTTCTTC. This chain connects TRBV5-1 to TRBJ2-1; TRBD1 aligns across 10 bases. Looked up from germline, CDR1 is SGHRS and CDR2 is YFSETQ. Germline trimming cut 7 bases from V and 7 bases from J; bases unmatched to any gene: 11. CDR3 size: 15 residues.

This clone was observed a handful of times. The V call is TRBV5-8, the J call TRBJ1-4; the match to TRBD1 covers 8 bases. This CDR3 region has 14 residues. Germline CDR1 reads SGHTS; CDR2 reads YDEGEE. V lost 4 bases to trimming and J lost 8 bases; unmatched junction nucleotides: 7. CDR3 sequence (DNA): TGTGCCAGCAGCCAAGGACAGGGTAGCGAAAAACTGTTTTTT. Its protein is CASSQGQGSEKLFF.

This chain links TRBV27 with TRBJ2-2; TRBD1 aligns across 8 bases. CDR1 MNHEY and CDR2 SMNVEV come from the germline V gene (reference sequence). This CDR3 spans 16 amino acids. V was clipped by 5 bases and J by 0 bases; unmatched bases: 5. In DNA, the CDR3 is TGTGCCAGCAGTAAGACAGGGGTCACGAACACCGGGGAGCTGTTTTTT. This gives the protein CASSKTGVTNTGELFF.

The chain is built from TRBV11-2 and TRBJ2-7, with D possibly matching TRBD1 (5 bases). Germline lookup yields CDR1 SGHAT and CDR2 FQNNGV. V lost 8 bases, J lost 9 bases, and 17 bases lay in between. This CDR3 comprises 12 residues. CDR3 residues: CASAPLGAWQYF. The CDR3 DNA is TGTGCCAGCGCCCCCCTAGGGGCGTGGCAGTACTTC. The whole variable domain, filled in from reference TRBV11-2 and TRBJ2-7, reads EAGVAQSPRYKIIEKRQSVAFWCNPISGHATLYWYQQILGQGPKLLIQFQNNGVVDDSQLPKDRFSAERLKGVDSTLKIQPAKLEDSAVYLCASAPLGAWQYFGPGTRLTVT.

In this sample, this clone turned up once. The chain combines TRBV5-1 with TRBJ2-3; a possible D gene is TRBD2 (8 bases). CDR3 length: 20 residues. Germline V gives CDR1 SGHRS, CDR2 YFSETQ. Between the trimmed V and J ends, which lost 1 base and 2 bases, there was a span of 26 bases. The CDR3 reads CASSLTTGVKAGVTTDTQYF. In DNA, the CDR3 is TGCGCCAGCAGCTTGACCACAGGGGTCAAAGCGGGGGTAACCACAGATACGCAGTATTTT.

This clone was seen a handful of times. J is TRBJ2-3 and V is TRBV9, with TRBD2 matching over 12 bases. The CDR3 runs to 19 residues. V lost 0 bases and J lost 3; bases outside the gene matches: 11. CDR1 and CDR2 from the germline V gene are SGDLS and YYNGEE. DNA for the CDR3: TGTGCCAGCAGCGTAGCGCATCTAGCGGGGGGGCATCGTACAGATACGCAGTATTTT. Amino acids: CASSVAHLAGGHRTDTQYF.

J is TRBJ2-1 and V is TRBV4-1, with 7 positions matching TRBD2. CDR3 length equals 16 residues. V lost 0 bases, J lost 9 bases, and 11 bases stayed unmatched. Germline loops: CDR1 MGHRA, CDR2 YSYEKL. As DNA, the CDR3 is TGCGCCAGCAGCCAAGATCGAGGGAGGGCCTATATTGAGCAGTTCTTC. It encodes CASSQDRGRAYIEQFF.

J is TRBJ2-7 and V is TRBV14, with D maybe TRBD1 (6 bases). Germline lookup yields CDR1 SGHDN and CDR2 FVKESK. V was clipped by 5 bases and J by 0 bases, with 11 bases between them. The CDR3 loop spans 14 amino acids. The CDR3 here is CASSMRGSSYEQYF. The CDR3 nucleotides are TGTGCCAGCAGCATGAGGGGGAGCTCCTACGAGCAGTACTTC.

The chain uses TRBV28 and TRBJ1-1; D gene ambiguous. V was cut by 3 bases and J by 4 bases, with 9 bases left in between. The germline gives CDR1 MDHEN, CDR2 SYDVKM. This CDR3 has 13 amino acids. The CDR3 is CASSLTETTEAFF. The CDR3 DNA sequence: TGTGCCAGCAGTTTGACTGAGACCACTGAAGCTTTCTTT.

This clone was recorded once. The V call is TRBV7-3, the J call TRBJ2-1; 9 positions match TRBD1. V shed 5 bases and J 9 bases; nucleotides not matched to a gene: 8. CDR3 size: 14 residues. Germline V gene data show CDR1 as SGHTA and CDR2 as FQGTGA. The chain's CDR3 is CASSPVPGQGEQFF. Written as DNA, the CDR3 is TGTGCCAGCAGCCCCGTTCCGGGACAGGGTGAGCAGTTCTTC. The whole variable domain, filled in from reference TRBV7-3 and TRBJ2-1, reads GAGVSQTPSNKVTEKGKYVELRCDPISGHTALYWYRQSLGQGPEFLIYFQGTGAADDSGLPNDRFFAVRPEGSVSTLKIQRTERGDSAVYLCASSPVPGQGEQFFGPGTRLTVL.

J is TRBJ1-1 and V is TRBV19; 11 bases are a match to TRBD1. Germline values: CDR1 LNHDA, CDR2 SQIVND (reference sequence). There are 13 residues in the CDR3. V lost 5 bases, J lost 12 bases, and 8 bases stayed unmatched. CDR3 in DNA: TGTGCCAGTAGTCCTGGACAGGGGGCGATATCTTTCTTT. It codes for CASSPGQGAISFF.

The chain uses TRBV28 and TRBJ1-1; TRBD1 matches 7 bases. The CDR3 contains 15 residues. V gave up 7 bases and J gave up 3 bases; unmatched junction bases: 11. Germline CDR1 MDHEN, CDR2 SYDVKM. The CDR3 coding sequence is TGTGCCAGCACCGTCACAGGGCAGGGGGACACTGAAGCTTTCTTT. Amino acids: CASTVTGQGDTEAFF.

The rearrangement links TRBV5-8 to TRBJ2-7; no clear D gene. Per the germline V gene, CDR1 is SGHTS and CDR2 is YDEGEE. This CDR3 contains 16 residues. V lost 5 bases and J lost 4, with 22 bases in between. CDR3 loop: CASSWFGQALVYEQYF. CDR3 DNA: TGTGCCAGCAGTTGGTTTGGGCAGGCCCTGGTGTACGAGCAGTACTTC.

This clone was detected once. The rearrangement uses TRBV9 and TRBJ2-5; 16 positions agree with TRBD2. The germline gives CDR1 SGDLS, CDR2 YYNGEE. V lost 3 bases to trimming and J lost 5 bases; unmatched junction nucleotides: 4. The CDR3 is 16 residues long. CDR3: CASSELGLAGGETQYF. CDR3 sequence (DNA): TGTGCCAGCAGCGAACTGGGACTAGCGGGAGGGGAGACCCAGTACTTC.

This chain connects TRBV2 to TRBJ2-1, with 7 bases fitting TRBD2. Per the germline V gene, CDR1 is SNHLY and CDR2 is FYNNEI. CDR3 size: 14 residues. Trimming removed 6 bases from V and 2 bases from J; junction bases left unmatched: 4. CDR3 sequence reads: CASSASGAYNEQFF. CDR3 bases: TGTGCCAGCAGCGCTAGCGGCGCCTACAATGAGCAGTTCTTC.

This clone was detected once. This chain connects TRBV7-6 to TRBJ1-4, with 11 positions matching TRBD1. Germline CDR1 is SGHVS and CDR2 is FNYEAQ. This CDR3 region has 14 residues. J gave up 5 bases and V 5 bases, and 1 base lay outside the gene matches. This chain's CDR3 is CASSRDRGNEKLFF. The CDR3 DNA reads as TGTGCCAGCAGCCGGGACAGGGGGAATGAAAAACTGTTTTTT.

This chain joins TRBV10-3 and TRBJ2-5; 13 bases map to TRBD2. The CDR3 extends over 14 amino acids. J was trimmed by 5 bases and V by 6 bases; bases with no gene match: 3. From germline, CDR1 is ENHRY and CDR2 SYGVKD. In DNA, the CDR3 is TGTGCCATCAGCCAACTAGCGGGAGGGGAGACCCAGTACTTC. Protein sequence: CAISQLAGGETQYF.

The chain carries TRBV12-5 and TRBJ1-1; 7 positions match TRBD1. The CDR3 contains 17 residues. Germline trimming cut 9 bases from V and 0 bases from J; bases unmatched to any gene: 16. Germline lookup yields CDR1 LGHNT and CDR2 FRNRAP. The chain's CDR3 is CASSPGQVKFMNTEAFF. CDR3 DNA sequence: TGTGCTAGCAGCCCCGGACAGGTTAAATTCATGAACACTGAAGCTTTCTTT.